This is a list of T cell receptor beta chains from one sample in a study of blood T cell repertoires in COVID-19. Sequencing was performed with immunoSEQ multiplex PCR; in TCRdb, only in-frame clones are kept and a portion is missing. The sample has under 250,000 clones; roughly 85% are singletons. Material: peripheral blood. These TCRs come from a man over 45 who had recovered from COVID-19. The CDR3 runs from the conserved cysteine through the conserved F or W. Each record gives: clone size, D gene, J gene, V gene, CDR3 length, CDR3 DNA, CDR3 protein. D genes are given only for firm matches. Where a row states a size, it is once, few, many or the class of an expanded clone; other rows omit it.

size: few
D: .
J: TRBJ2-3
V: TRBV24-1
length: 15
DNA: TGTGCCACCAGTACGGCGGATATCCGCACAGATACGCAGTATTTT
CDR3: CATSTADIRTDTQYF

size: .
D: TRBD1
J: TRBJ2-5
V: TRBV28
length: 13
DNA: TGTGCCAGCAGTCCCTGGGACAGGGGGACCCAGTACTTC
CDR3: CASSPWDRGTQYF

size: .
D: TRBD1
J: TRBJ2-1
V: TRBV24-1
length: 18
DNA: TGTGCCACCAGTGATTTGCTTAATGGGACAGGGGGACGGCATGAGCAGTTCTTC
CDR3: CATSDLLNGTGGRHEQFF

size: .
D: TRBD1
J: TRBJ1-2
V: TRBV15
length: 15
DNA: TGTGCCACCAGCTGGTCCGGACAGGCGCCCTATGGCTACACCTTC
CDR3: CATSWSGQAPYGYTF

size: few
D: TRBD2
J: TRBJ2-5
V: TRBV24-1
length: 15
DNA: TGTGCCACCAGGATGGGACTAGCGGGAGACGAGACCCAGTACTTC
CDR3: CATRMGLAGDETQYF

size: .
D: .
J: TRBJ1-2
V: TRBV7-2
length: 13
DNA: TGTGCCAGCAGCACCCCGACATTGAGTGGCTACACCTTC
CDR3: CASSTPTLSGYTF

size: .
D: TRBD1
J: TRBJ2-7
V: TRBV10-1
length: 15
DNA: TGCGCCAGCAGTGACGGGACAGGAAACTCCTACGAGCAGTACTTC
CDR3: CASSDGTGNSYEQYF

size: .
D: TRBD1
J: TRBJ1-2
V: TRBV19
length: 13
DNA: TGTGCCAGTAGTACGACAGGGAACTATGGCTACACCTTC
CDR3: CASSTTGNYGYTF

size: .
D: .
J: TRBJ2-3
V: TRBV28
length: 13
DNA: TGTGCCAGCAGTTACGATGGACTAGATACGCAGTATTTT
CDR3: CASSYDGLDTQYF

size: .
D: TRBD1
J: TRBJ2-7
V: TRBV28
length: 15
DNA: TGTGCCAGCAGTTTCATGGGGACAGGGGGGGACGAGCAGTACTTC
CDR3: CASSFMGTGGDEQYF

size: .
D: .
J: TRBJ2-1
V: TRBV11-2
length: 14
DNA: TGTGCCAGCAGCCCAAACCGATACGGCAATGAGCAGTTCTTC
CDR3: CASSPNRYGNEQFF

size: .
D: .
J: TRBJ2-7
V: TRBV10-2
length: 13
DNA: TGCGCCAGCAGACAGACAGTCTCCTACGAGCAGTACTTC
CDR3: CASRQTVSYEQYF

size: once
D: TRBD1
J: TRBJ2-7
V: TRBV6-5
length: 15
DNA: TGTGCCAGCAGTCCGGACAGGAGGCCCTCCTACGAGCAGTACTTC
CDR3: CASSPDRRPSYEQYF

size: few
D: TRBD1
J: TRBJ1-2
V: TRBV6-5
length: 14
DNA: TGTGCCAGCAGTAGGGGACAGGGGTACTATGGCTACACCTTC
CDR3: CASSRGQGYYGYTF

size: .
D: TRBD1
J: TRBJ2-7
V: TRBV10-2
length: 14
DNA: TGCGCCAGCAGTGTAGACAGGGCGGCCTACGAGCAGTACTTC
CDR3: CASSVDRAAYEQYF

size: .
D: TRBD1
J: TRBJ1-1
V: TRBV7-9
length: 15
DNA: TGTGCCAGCAGATCAGCCGGGACAGGGGATACTGAAGCTTTCTTT
CDR3: CASRSAGTGDTEAFF

size: .
D: TRBD1
J: TRBJ2-1
V: TRBV28
length: 15
DNA: TGTGCCAGCAGTTGGGGACAGGCCTCCTACAATGAGCAGTTCTTC
CDR3: CASSWGQASYNEQFF

size: .
D: TRBD2
J: TRBJ2-1
V: TRBV12-3/TRBV12-4
length: 12
DNA: TGTGCCAGCGGTACCTGGGACTATAAGCAGTTCTTC
CDR3: CASGTWDYKQFF

size: .
D: TRBD1
J: TRBJ2-7
V: TRBV27
length: 17
DNA: TGTGCCAGCAGCCCTATCCCCGCGACAGGGGGGGAGCACGAGCAGTACTTC
CDR3: CASSPIPATGGEHEQYF

size: .
D: TRBD2
J: TRBJ2-3
V: TRBV7-9
length: 19
DNA: TGTGCCGCTGCCCCGGGACTAGCGGGAGGCCCATTGGGTGTAGATACGCAGTATTTT
CDR3: CAAAPGLAGGPLGVDTQYF

size: .
D: TRBD2
J: TRBJ2-5
V: TRBV4-1
length: 16
DNA: TGCGCCAGCAGCCCCGGACTAGCGGGAGATCAAGAGACCCAGTACTTC
CDR3: CASSPGLAGDQETQYF

size: once
D: TRBD1
J: TRBJ1-2
V: TRBV2
length: 14
DNA: TGTGCCAGCAGCTTGGGACAGAGCCTCTATGGCTACACCTTC
CDR3: CASSLGQSLYGYTF

size: .
D: .
J: TRBJ1-5
V: TRBV28
length: 14
DNA: TGTGCCAGCAGATCTTCAGGGGTCGGCCAGCCCCAGCATTTT
CDR3: CASRSSGVGQPQHF

size: .
D: .
J: TRBJ1-1
V: TRBV28
length: 12
DNA: TGTGCCAGCAGCCGCCGGGGCACTGAAGCTTTCTTT
CDR3: CASSRRGTEAFF

size: .
D: .
J: TRBJ1-4
V: TRBV7-9
length: 14
DNA: TGTGCCAGCAGCTTAGGTCAGATTAATGAAAAACTGTTTTTT
CDR3: CASSLGQINEKLFF

size: once
D: .
J: TRBJ2-3
V: TRBV9
length: 14
DNA: TGTGCCAGCACGGCGGGACGGTCCACAGATACGCAGTATTTT
CDR3: CASTAGRSTDTQYF